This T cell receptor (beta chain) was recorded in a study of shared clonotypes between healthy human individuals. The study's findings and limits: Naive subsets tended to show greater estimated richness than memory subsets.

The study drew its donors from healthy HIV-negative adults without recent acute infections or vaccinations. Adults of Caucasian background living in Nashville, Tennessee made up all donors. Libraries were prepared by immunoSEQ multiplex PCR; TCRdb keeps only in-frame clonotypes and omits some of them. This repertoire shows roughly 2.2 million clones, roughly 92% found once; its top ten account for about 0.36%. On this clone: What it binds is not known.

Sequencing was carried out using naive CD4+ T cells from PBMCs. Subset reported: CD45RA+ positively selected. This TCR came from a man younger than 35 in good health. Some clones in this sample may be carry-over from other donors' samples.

The CDR3 coding sequence is TGTGCCAGCAGTGCAACCGGGACAGGGGGCGGCTCTGGGGCCAACGTCCTGACTTTC. It yields the protein CASSATGTGGGSGANVLTF. The chain employs TRBV2 and TRBJ2-6; 12 bases are a match to TRBD1. The CDR3 loop spans 19 amino acids. In germline, CDR1 is SNHLY, CDR2 FYNNEI. Germline trimming cut 4 bases from V and 0 bases from J; bases unmatched to any gene: 7. Complete variable domain (other parts from reference TRBV2 and TRBJ2-6): EPEVTQTPSHQVTQMGQEVILRCVPISNHLYFYWYRQILGQKVEFLVSFYNNEISEKSEIFDDQFSVERPDGSNFTLKIRSTKLEDSAMYFCASSATGTGGGSGANVLTFGAGSRLTVL.